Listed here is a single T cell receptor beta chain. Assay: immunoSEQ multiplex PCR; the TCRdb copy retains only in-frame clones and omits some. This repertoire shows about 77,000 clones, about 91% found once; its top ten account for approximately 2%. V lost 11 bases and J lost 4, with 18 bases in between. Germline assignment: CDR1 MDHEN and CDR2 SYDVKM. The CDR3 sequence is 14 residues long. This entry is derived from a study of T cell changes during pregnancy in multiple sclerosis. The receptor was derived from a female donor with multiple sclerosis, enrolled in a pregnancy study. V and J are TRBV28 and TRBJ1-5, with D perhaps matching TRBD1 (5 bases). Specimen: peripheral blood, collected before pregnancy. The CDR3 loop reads CAGGKSFENQPQHF. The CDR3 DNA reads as TGTGCCGGGGGGAAGTCATTTGAGAATCAGCCCCAGCATTTT.